This T cell receptor beta chain was observed in a study of response to subunit inactivated influenza vaccine. Overall study findings and caveats: The authors suggested that few new T cells are recruited per seasonal influenza vaccination.

The table lists this clonotype with many counts. Its specificity is unknown. TCRdb reprocessed the RT-PCR reads via MiXCR and lists one record per CDR3 protein. The sample has about 780,000 distinct CDR3 sequences, 15% to 20% seen once. V shed 1 base and J shed 4 bases, with 11 bases lying between them. The germline V gene has CDR1 SEHNR and CDR2 FQNEAQ (reference sequence). This CDR3 has 15 residues. The sequence derives from a man aged 45 to 65 who received an inactivated influenza vaccine. The genes are TRBV7-9 and TRBJ2-1; weak D call: TRBD1 (6 bases). Specimen: PBMCs from blood, collected roughly 5 days after vaccination. The CDR3: CASSLDRVVYNEQFF. CDR3 sequence (DNA): TGTGCCAGCAGCTTAGACAGGGTAGTTTACAATGAGCAGTTCTTC.